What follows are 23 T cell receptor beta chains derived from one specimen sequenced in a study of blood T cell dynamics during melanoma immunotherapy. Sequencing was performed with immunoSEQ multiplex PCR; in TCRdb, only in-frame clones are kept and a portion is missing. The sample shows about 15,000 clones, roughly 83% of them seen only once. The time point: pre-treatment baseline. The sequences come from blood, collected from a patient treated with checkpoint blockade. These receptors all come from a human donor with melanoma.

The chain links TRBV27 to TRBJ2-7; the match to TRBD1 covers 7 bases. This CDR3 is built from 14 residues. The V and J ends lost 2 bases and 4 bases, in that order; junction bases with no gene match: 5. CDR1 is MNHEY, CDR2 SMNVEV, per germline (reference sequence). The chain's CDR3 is CASSLTGAGYEQYF. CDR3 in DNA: TGTGCCAGCAGTTTAACAGGGGCTGGATACGAGCAGTACTTC.

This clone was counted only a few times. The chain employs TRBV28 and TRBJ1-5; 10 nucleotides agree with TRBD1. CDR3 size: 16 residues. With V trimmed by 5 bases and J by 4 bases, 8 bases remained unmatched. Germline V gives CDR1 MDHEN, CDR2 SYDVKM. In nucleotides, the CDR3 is TGTGCCAGCAGTCTCACGGGACAGGGGACAAATCAGCCCCAGCATTTT. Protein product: CASSLTGQGTNQPQHF.

The CDR3 bases are TGCGCCACCCCAGGAGGACAGGCAAATAGTACCGGGGAGCTGTTTTTT. This gives the protein CATPGGQANSTGELFF. This sequence joins TRBV5-1 and TRBJ2-2, with 7 bases lining up with TRBD1. Germline CDR1 reads SGHRS; CDR2 reads YFSETQ. The CDR3 totals 16 residues. V lost 9 bases, J lost 5 bases, and 16 bases stayed unmatched.

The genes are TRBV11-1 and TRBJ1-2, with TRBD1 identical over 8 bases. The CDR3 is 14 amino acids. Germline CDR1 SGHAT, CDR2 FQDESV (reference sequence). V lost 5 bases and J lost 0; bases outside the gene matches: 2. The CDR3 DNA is TGTGCCAGCAGCCCGGGACAGGCTAACTATGGCTACACCTTC. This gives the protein CASSPGQANYGYTF.

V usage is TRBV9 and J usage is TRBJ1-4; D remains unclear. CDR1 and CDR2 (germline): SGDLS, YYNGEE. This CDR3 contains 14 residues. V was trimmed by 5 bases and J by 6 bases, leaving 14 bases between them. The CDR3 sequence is CASSFSPIDEKLFF. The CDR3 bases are TGTGCCAGCAGTTTTTCGCCGATAGATGAAAAACTGTTTTTT.

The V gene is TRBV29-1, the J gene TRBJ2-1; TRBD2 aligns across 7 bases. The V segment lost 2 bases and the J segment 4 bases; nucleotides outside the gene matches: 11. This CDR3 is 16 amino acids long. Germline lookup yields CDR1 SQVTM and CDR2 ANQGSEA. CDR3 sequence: CSVESGTGPVYNEQFF. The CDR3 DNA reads TGCAGCGTTGAAAGCGGGACCGGTCCCGTTTACAATGAGCAGTTCTTC.

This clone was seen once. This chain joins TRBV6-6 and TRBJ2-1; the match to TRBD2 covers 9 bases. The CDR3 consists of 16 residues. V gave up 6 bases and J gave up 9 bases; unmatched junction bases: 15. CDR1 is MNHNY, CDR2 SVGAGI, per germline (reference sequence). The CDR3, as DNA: TGTGCCAGCAGGCTTGGGGCTAGCGGGATCGGAGGTGAGCAGTTCTTC. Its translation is CASRLGASGIGGEQFF.

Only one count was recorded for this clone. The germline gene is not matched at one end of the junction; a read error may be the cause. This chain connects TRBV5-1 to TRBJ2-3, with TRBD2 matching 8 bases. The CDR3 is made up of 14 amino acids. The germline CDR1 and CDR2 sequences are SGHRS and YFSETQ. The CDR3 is CASRLAGSTDTQYF. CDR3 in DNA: TGCGCCAGCCGCTTAGCGGGGAGCACAGATACGCAGTATTTT.

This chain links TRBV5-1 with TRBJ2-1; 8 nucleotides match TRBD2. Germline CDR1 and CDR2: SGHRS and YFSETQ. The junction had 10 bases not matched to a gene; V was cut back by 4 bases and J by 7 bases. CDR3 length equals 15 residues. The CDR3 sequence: CASSRTAGVVNEQFF. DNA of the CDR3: TGCGCCAGCAGCAGGACAGCGGGAGTGGTAAATGAGCAGTTCTTC.

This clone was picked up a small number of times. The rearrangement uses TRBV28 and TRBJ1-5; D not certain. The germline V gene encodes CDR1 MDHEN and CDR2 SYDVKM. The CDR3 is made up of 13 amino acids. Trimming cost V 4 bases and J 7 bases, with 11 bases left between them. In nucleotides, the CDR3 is TGTGCCAGCAGTTGGACCGCCGGCCAGCCCCAGCATTTT. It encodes CASSWTAGQPQHF.

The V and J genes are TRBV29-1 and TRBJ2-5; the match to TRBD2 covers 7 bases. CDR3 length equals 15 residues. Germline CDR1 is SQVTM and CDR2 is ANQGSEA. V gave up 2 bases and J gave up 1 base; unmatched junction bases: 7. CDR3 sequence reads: CSVEYAGDRQETQYF. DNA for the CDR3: TGCAGCGTTGAATATGCGGGAGACCGCCAAGAGACCCAGTACTTC.

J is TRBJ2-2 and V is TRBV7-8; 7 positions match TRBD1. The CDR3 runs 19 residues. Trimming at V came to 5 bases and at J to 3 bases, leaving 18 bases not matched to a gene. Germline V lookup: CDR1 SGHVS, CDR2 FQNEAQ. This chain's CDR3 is CASSPRQGRLGVYTGELFF. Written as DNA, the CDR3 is TGTGCCAGCAGCCCCAGACAGGGCCGTTTGGGGGTTTACACCGGGGAGCTGTTTTTT.

The CDR3: CAWSSGGTYEQYF. The CDR3 DNA sequence: TGTGCCTGGAGTTCGGGCGGTACCTACGAGCAGTACTTC. The chain employs TRBV30 and TRBJ2-7; no definite D call. Germline values: CDR1 GTSNPN, CDR2 SVGIG (reference sequence). V was cut by 2 bases and J by 2 bases, with 10 bases left in between. The CDR3 contains 13 residues.

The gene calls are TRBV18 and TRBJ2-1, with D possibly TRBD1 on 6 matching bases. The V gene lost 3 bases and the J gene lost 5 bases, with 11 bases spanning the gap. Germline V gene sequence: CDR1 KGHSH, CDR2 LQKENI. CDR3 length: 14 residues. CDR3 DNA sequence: TGTGCCAGCTCACCGACAGGACCTGACAATGAGCAGTTCTTC. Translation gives CASSPTGPDNEQFF. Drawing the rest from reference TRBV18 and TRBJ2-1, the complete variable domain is NAGVMQNPRHLVRRRGQEARLRCSPMKGHSHVYWYRQLPEEGLKFMVYLQKENIIDESGMPKERFSAEFPKEGPSILRIQQVVRGDSAAYFCASSPTGPDNEQFFGPGTRLTVL.

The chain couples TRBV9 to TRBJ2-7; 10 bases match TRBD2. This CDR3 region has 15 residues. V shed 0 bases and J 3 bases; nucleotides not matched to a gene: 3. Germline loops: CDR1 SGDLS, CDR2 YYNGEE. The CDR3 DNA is TGTGCCAGCAGCGTAGGGGGACTAGCGAACTACGAGCAGTACTTC. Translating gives CASSVGGLANYEQYF. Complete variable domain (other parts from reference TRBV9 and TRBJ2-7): DSGVTQTPKHLITATGQRVTLRCSPRSGDLSVYWYQQSLDQGLQFLIQYYNGEERAKGNILERFSAQQFPDLHSELNLSSLELGDSALYFCASSVGGLANYEQYFGPGTRLTVT.

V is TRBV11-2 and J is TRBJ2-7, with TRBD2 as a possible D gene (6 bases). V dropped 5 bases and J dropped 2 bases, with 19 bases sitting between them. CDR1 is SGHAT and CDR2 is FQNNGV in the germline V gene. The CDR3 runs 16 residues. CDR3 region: CASSPIRRAGTYEQYF. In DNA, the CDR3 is TGTGCCAGCAGCCCGATCCGGAGGGCGGGCACCTACGAGCAGTACTTC.

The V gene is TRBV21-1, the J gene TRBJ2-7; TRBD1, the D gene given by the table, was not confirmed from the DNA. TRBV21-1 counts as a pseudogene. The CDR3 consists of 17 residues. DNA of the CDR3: TGTGCCAGCAGCAAATACAGGGTCAAAATTCTGGACCACGAGCAGTACTTC. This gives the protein CASSKYRVKILDHEQYF.

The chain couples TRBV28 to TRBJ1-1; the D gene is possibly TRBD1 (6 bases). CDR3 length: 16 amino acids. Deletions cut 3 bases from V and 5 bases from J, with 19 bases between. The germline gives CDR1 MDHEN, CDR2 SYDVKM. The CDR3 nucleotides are TGTGCCAGCAGTTTGGAACAGGGCGTAGGGGTAACTGAAGCTTTCTTT. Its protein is CASSLEQGVGVTEAFF.

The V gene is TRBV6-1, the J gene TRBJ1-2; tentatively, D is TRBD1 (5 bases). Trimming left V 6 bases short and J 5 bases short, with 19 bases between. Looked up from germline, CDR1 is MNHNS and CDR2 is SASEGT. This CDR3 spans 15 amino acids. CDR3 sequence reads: CASSEGRQGRYGYTF. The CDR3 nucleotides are TGTGCCAGCAGCGAGGGACGGCAGGGTAGATATGGCTACACCTTC.

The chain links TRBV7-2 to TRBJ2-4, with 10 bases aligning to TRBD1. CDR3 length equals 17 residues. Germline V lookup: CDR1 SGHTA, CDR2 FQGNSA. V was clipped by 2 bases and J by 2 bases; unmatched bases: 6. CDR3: CASSLRGQGFTKNIQYF. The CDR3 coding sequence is TGTGCCAGCAGCTTAAGGGGACAGGGGTTTACCAAAAACATTCAGTACTTC.

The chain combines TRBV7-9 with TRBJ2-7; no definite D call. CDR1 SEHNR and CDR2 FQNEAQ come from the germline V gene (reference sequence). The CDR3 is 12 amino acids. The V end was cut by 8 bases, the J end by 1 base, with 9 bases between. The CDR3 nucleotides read TGTGCCAGCGAGCCAGCATCCTACGAGCAGTACTTC. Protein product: CASEPASYEQYF.

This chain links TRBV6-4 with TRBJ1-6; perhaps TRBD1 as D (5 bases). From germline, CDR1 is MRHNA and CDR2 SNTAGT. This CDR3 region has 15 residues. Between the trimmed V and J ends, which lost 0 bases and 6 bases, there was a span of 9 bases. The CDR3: CASSDSAGRNSPLHF. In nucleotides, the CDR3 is TGTGCCAGCAGTGACTCAGCAGGGCGTAATTCACCCCTCCACTTT.

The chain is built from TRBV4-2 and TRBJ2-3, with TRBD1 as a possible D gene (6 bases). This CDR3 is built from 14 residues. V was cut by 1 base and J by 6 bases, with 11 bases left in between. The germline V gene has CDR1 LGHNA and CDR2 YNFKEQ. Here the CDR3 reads CASSQGVRGDTQYF. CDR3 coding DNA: TGTGCCAGCAGCCAAGGAGTCAGGGGTGATACGCAGTATTTT.